The clone carrying this TCR beta chain was found many times. Antigen: not known. This sample is drawn from a study of T cells in Graves' hyperthyroidism and ophthalmopathy. Broader study findings: Blood also showed most of the thyroid clonotypes that were expanded above 0.001.

Amplification targeted TCR beta CDR3 regions from RNA transcripts. The primer set for the first-round RT-PCR of the TCR CDR3 was HTBI. TCRdb called the multiplex PCR reads again in MiXCR, with one record for every CDR3 protein. Here the sample spans 300,000 to 450,000 distinct CDR3 sequences, more than 15% being singletons. Germline V gene lookup returns CDR1 DFQATT and CDR2 SNEGSKA (reference sequence). The V end was cut by 2 bases, the J end by 5 bases, with 15 bases between. There are 14 residues in the CDR3. The blood sample dates from first hyperthyroidism diagnosis, preceding any ophthalmopathy symptoms.

V and J are TRBV20-1 and TRBJ2-5; tentative D call: TRBD2 (6 bases). This clonotype originated in a woman between 18 and 30 years old with Graves' hyperthyroidism that later progressed to Graves' ophthalmopathy. The sample was blood. The CDR3 loop reads CSARSGDWRETQYF. The CDR3 nucleotides are TGCAGTGCTAGAAGTGGGGACTGGAGGGAGACCCAGTACTTC.